These T cell receptor beta chains were read from a single sample in a study of shared clonotypes between healthy human individuals. The method was immunoSEQ multiplex PCR; TCRdb's version includes in-frame clones alone and lacks a portion of them. This table holds about 2.4 million clones, over 85% found once. Sequenced input: naive CD4+ T cells sorted from blood. Receptor source: a man aged 18 to 35 in good health. Each CDR3 is given without its conserved first and last residue. Fields, in order: CDR3 protein, V gene.

CDR3aa: ASSLQVIPGELF
v_gene: TRBV4-1

CDR3aa: ASSSGLAEIYEQY
v_gene: TRBV5-4

CDR3aa: ASSPRTGLLGYT
v_gene: TRBV7-2

CDR3aa: ASSSLPGELF
v_gene: TRBV13

CDR3aa: ASSQGGGQAATEAF
v_gene: TRBV4-1

CDR3aa: SVTTGGGTEAF
v_gene: TRBV29-1

CDR3aa: ASSEALDRGSNYGYT
v_gene: TRBV2

CDR3aa: ASSIGEINYGYT
v_gene: TRBV19

CDR3aa: ASSQESEFREQF
v_gene: TRBV4-3

CDR3aa: ASSSRTGEFNEQF
v_gene: TRBV7-2

CDR3aa: ASRTETGGEQY
v_gene: TRBV7-2

CDR3aa: ASGLGLTGGWDTEAF
v_gene: TRBV12-5

CDR3aa: ASSYIAGNSPLH
v_gene: TRBV6-6

CDR3aa: ASRASGWSGTYEQY
v_gene: TRBV5-1

CDR3aa: ASSERTAYNEQF
v_gene: TRBV25-1

CDR3aa: ASSQGAGVVDTQY
v_gene: TRBV4-3

CDR3aa: ASSITGGNQPQH
v_gene: TRBV7-2

CDR3aa: ASRFIRQAYNSPLH
v_gene: TRBV28